The clone carrying this T cell receptor (beta chain) was counted many times. This sample was taken from a study of CD8 T cells in ankylosing spondylitis. A single record per CDR3 protein comes from TCRdb applying MiXCR to the 5' RACE reads. The data contain some 130,000 distinct CDR3 sequences, more than 5.5% of them singletons. Germline V lookup: CDR1 SGHRS, CDR2 YFSETQ. With 2 bases clipped from V and 7 bases from J, the junction kept 7 bases outside the gene matches. CDR3 size: 15 residues. The rearrangement joins TRBV5-1 to TRBJ2-1; 9 nucleotides line up with TRBD2. The source of this sequence is a female donor with ankylosing spondylitis or in good health (not recorded which). Sequenced: blood, either unsorted or a sorted T cell fraction (not recorded which). DNA for the CDR3: TGCGCCAGCAGCTTTGGTGCGGGGGGGGCGAATGAGCAGTTCTTC. It encodes CASSFGAGGANEQFF. The entire variable domain, with the rest obtained from reference TRBV5-1 and TRBJ2-1, is as follows: KAGVTQTPRYLIKTRGQQVTLSCSPISGHRSVSWYQQTPGQGLQFLFEYFSETQRNKGNFPGRFSGRQFSNSRSEMNVSTLELGDSALYLCASSFGAGGANEQFFGPGTRLTVL.